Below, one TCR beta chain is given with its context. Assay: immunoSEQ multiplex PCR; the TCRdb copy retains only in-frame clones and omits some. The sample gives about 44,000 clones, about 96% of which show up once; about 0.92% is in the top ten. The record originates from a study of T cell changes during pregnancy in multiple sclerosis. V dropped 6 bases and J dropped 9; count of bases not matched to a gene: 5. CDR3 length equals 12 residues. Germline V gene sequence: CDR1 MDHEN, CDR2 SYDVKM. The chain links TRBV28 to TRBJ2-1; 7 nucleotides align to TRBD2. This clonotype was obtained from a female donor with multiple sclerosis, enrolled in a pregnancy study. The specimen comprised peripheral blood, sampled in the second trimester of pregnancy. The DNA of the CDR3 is TGTGCCAGCAGCCGACTAGCTGGTGAGCAGTTCTTC. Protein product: CASSRLAGEQFF.